This T cell receptor beta chain appears in the sequencing data of a study of identical twins. Study-wide points: Twins' surplus sharing was weaker for beta out-of-frame sequences.

The germline V and J ends were trimmed by 3 bases and 6 bases, with 19 bases remaining between them. Per germline, CDR1 LGHDT and CDR2 YNNKEL (reference sequence). The CDR3 extends over 16 amino acids. A remark on this clonotype: Its matching antigen is unknown.

TCRdb used MiXCR to reprocess the 5' RACE reads, holding one entry per CDR3 protein. Among fewer than 500,000 distinct CDR3 sequences listed, 13% to 15% were seen once. This sample was also put to use in a study of yellow fever vaccine responses in identical twins.

This chain joins TRBV3-1 and TRBJ2-3, with D tentatively TRBD1 (6 bases). Sample: CD4+ T cells sorted from blood. The sequence came from a woman between 18 and 29 years old in good health. As DNA, the CDR3 is TGTGCCAGCAGCCATCAAGGGGGTCAGGGGACCGATACGCAGTATTTT. Amino acids: CASSHQGGQGTDTQYF.